The source of this TCR beta chain is a study of CD8 T cells in ankylosing spondylitis. Notes on the study in general: The study looked at matched synovial fluid samples from ankylosing spondylitis patients. Disease-linked clones were reported to be significantly enriched there.

TCRdb itself ran the 5' RACE reads through MiXCR, one entry per CDR3 protein. The table lists about 340,000 distinct CDR3 sequences, roughly 20% of them singletons. For this clonotype: What it recognizes is unknown.

The CDR3 has 13 amino acids. With V trimmed by 5 bases and J by 7 bases, 4 bases remained unmatched. Germline CDR1 reads SEHNR; CDR2 reads FQNEAQ (reference sequence). The sequence derives from a male donor with ankylosing spondylitis or in good health (not recorded which). The specimen sequenced was blood, either unsorted or a sorted T cell fraction (not recorded which). V gene TRBV7-9 combines with J gene TRBJ2-7; TRBD1 matches at 11 bases. In DNA, the CDR3 is TGTGCCAGCAGCCCGGACAGGGGGCAGGAGCAGTACTTC. It yields the protein CASSPDRGQEQYF. Complete variable domain (other parts from reference TRBV7-9 and TRBJ2-7): DTGVSQNPRHKITKRGQNVTFRCDPISEHNRLYWYRQTLGQGPEFLTYFQNEAQLEKSRLLSDRFSAERPKGSFSTLEIQRTEQGDSAMYLCASSPDRGQEQYFGPGTRLTVT.